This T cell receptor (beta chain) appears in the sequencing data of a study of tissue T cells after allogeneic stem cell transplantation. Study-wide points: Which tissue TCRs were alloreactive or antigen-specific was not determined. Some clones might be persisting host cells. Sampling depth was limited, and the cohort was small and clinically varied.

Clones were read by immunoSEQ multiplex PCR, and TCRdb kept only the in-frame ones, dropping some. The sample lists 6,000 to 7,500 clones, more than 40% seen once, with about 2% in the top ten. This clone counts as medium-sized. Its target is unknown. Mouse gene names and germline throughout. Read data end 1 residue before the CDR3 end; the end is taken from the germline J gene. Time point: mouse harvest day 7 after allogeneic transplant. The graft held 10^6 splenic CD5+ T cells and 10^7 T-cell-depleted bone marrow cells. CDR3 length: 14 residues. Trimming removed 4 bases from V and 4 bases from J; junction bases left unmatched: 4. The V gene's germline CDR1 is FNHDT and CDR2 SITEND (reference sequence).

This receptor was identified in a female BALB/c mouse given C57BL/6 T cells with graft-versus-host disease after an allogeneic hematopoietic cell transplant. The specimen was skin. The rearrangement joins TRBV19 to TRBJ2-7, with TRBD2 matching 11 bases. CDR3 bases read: TGTGCCAGCAGTCCCCGGGACTGGGGGTATGAACAGTAC. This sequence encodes CASSPRDWGYEQY. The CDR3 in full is CASSPRDWGYEQYF.